What follows are 23 T cell receptor beta chains derived from one specimen sequenced in a study of T-cell reconstitution after alpha-beta-depleted transplantation in children. This sample's TCRbeta library carried unique molecular identifier barcodes. Each CDR3 protein is one row after TCRdb ran MiXCR on the PCR reads. Of approximately 190,000 distinct CDR3 sequences listed, roughly 8.1% are singletons. The source material was PBMCs, mostly from graft donor cells, sampled 360 days after TCRalphabeta/CD19-depleted stem cell transplant. All receptors derive from a male patient aged 2 to 10 who had a stem cell transplant for acute myeloid leukemia, so the T cells may come from the graft donor.

This clonotype was counted between two and nine times. The chain uses TRBV5-1 and TRBJ1-5, with D maybe TRBD1 (5 bases). The CDR3 has 15 residues. V lost 1 base to trimming and J lost 4 bases, with 12 bases between them. CDR1 SGHRS and CDR2 YFSETQ come from the germline V gene. This CDR3 reads CASSLSGGENQPQHF. DNA for the CDR3: TGCGCCAGCAGCTTGTCGGGAGGGGAAAATCAGCCCCAGCATTTT.

This clonotype was observed a few times. The chain links TRBV24-1 to TRBJ2-1, with D possibly matching TRBD2 (5 bases). Trimming left V 4 bases short and J 6 bases short, with 12 bases between. This CDR3 contains 14 residues. Germline V gene sequence: CDR1 KGHDR, CDR2 SFDVKD. CDR3 region: CATSDRRMGNEQFF. CDR3 in DNA: TGTGCCACCAGTGACCGGAGGATGGGCAATGAGCAGTTCTTC.

This clonotype appeared a few times. The rearrangement uses TRBV7-9 and TRBJ2-1; 9 bases match TRBD1. Looked up from germline, CDR1 is SEHNR and CDR2 is FQNEAQ (reference sequence). The CDR3 has 16 amino acids. The J segment lost 6 bases and the V segment lost 7 bases, leaving 13 bases of the junction unmatched. The chain's CDR3 is CASTSNRDRVPNEQFF. CDR3 DNA sequence: TGTGCCAGCACCTCAAACCGGGACAGGGTGCCCAATGAGCAGTTCTTC. Full variable domain (rest looked up from reference TRBV7-9 and TRBJ2-1): DTGVSQNPRHKITKRGQNVTFRCDPISEHNRLYWYRQTLGQGPEFLTYFQNEAQLEKSRLLSDRFSAERPKGSFSTLEIQRTEQGDSAMYLCASTSNRDRVPNEQFFGPGTRLTVL.

This clonotype was seen many times. This chain links TRBV12-3 or TRBV12-4 with TRBJ1-5; no clear D gene. V lost 5 bases, J lost 4 bases, and 12 bases lay in between. The CDR3 extends over 14 amino acids. CDR3 sequence (DNA): TGTGCCAGCAGTCCGACAAGTGCGAATCAGCCCCAGCATTTT. Its translation is CASSPTSANQPQHF.

This rearrangement joins TRBV29-1 to TRBJ2-6; D not resolved. V lost 7 bases to trimming and J lost 0 bases, with 10 bases between them. Germline CDR1 and CDR2: SQVTM and ANQGSEA. The CDR3 consists of 14 residues. The CDR3 sequence: CSAVGASGANVLTF. CDR3 in DNA: TGCAGCGCCGTCGGCGCCTCTGGGGCCAACGTCCTGACTTTC.

This clonotype was observed many times. This sequence joins TRBV5-1 and TRBJ2-3; D is uncertain. The germline V and J ends were trimmed by 2 bases and 9 bases, with 13 bases remaining between them. This CDR3 is built from 13 residues. Germline V gene data show CDR1 as SGHRS and CDR2 as YFSETQ. CDR3 nucleotides: TGCGCCAGCAGCTTACCGCCAATCCCAACGCAGTATTTT. Protein sequence: CASSLPPIPTQYF.

The table lists this clonotype with many counts. The chain recombines TRBV7-2 with TRBJ2-3, with D hard to call. This CDR3 is built from 14 residues. Deletions cut 4 bases from V and 2 bases from J, with 10 bases between. Germline V CDR1 and CDR2: SGHTA, FQGNSA. In DNA, the CDR3 is TGTGCCAGCAGCTCGACTCATTCCACAGATACGCAGTATTTT. Amino acid sequence: CASSSTHSTDTQYF.

In its sample, this clonotype was seen many times. The chain recombines TRBV7-2 with TRBJ2-3, with D unclear. V lost 5 bases and J 0 bases, leaving 12 bases between the germline ends. This CDR3 has 15 amino acids. Germline V gene lookup returns CDR1 SGHTA and CDR2 FQGNSA. The CDR3 bases are TGTGCCAGCAGCGCGACGGGCCCTAGCACAGATACGCAGTATTTT. Translated, it gives CASSATGPSTDTQYF.

This clonotype was counted a few times. The chain employs TRBV5-1 and TRBJ1-2; TRBD1 matches at 11 bases. This CDR3 has 16 residues. CDR1 SGHRS and CDR2 YFSETQ come from the germline V gene. Trimming took 2 bases from V and 3 from J; bases not matched to a gene: 6. CDR3 sequence reads: CASSFNPGQGDYGYTF. The DNA for the CDR3 is TGCGCCAGCAGCTTCAATCCGGGACAGGGGGACTATGGCTACACCTTC.

The chain is built from TRBV4-3 and TRBJ2-7, with 12 nucleotides matching TRBD2. Per the germline V gene, CDR1 is LGHNA and CDR2 is YSLEER. The CDR3 consists of 19 residues. J gave up 2 bases and V 4 bases, and 15 bases lay outside the gene matches. CDR3 in amino acids: CASSPFLAGGPLKTYEQYF. The CDR3 DNA reads TGCGCCAGCAGCCCATTCCTAGCGGGAGGGCCCTTGAAGACCTACGAGCAGTACTTC.

The V and J genes are TRBV29-1 and TRBJ2-1; 8 nucleotides match TRBD2. Germline assignment: CDR1 SQVTM and CDR2 ANQGSEA. The J segment lost 16 bases and the V segment lost 6 bases, leaving 8 bases of the junction unmatched. The CDR3 consists of 10 residues. As DNA, the CDR3 is TGCAGCGTCGAGCGGGGGAGCGGATTCTTC. It translates to CSVERGSGFF.

This clonotype showed up just a few times. The genes are TRBV10-3 and TRBJ2-2; possible D gene TRBD1, 5 bases. Germline-derived CDR1 and CDR2 are ENHRY and SYGVKD. The V end was cut by 0 bases, the J end by 1 base, with 9 bases between. The CDR3 loop spans 16 amino acids. The CDR3 loop reads CAISESTGWNTGELFF. CDR3 coding DNA: TGTGCCATCAGTGAGTCCACAGGCTGGAACACCGGGGAGCTGTTTTTT.

This clonotype was seen repeatedly, ten times or more. This chain uses TRBV20-1 with TRBJ2-3; the D is unclear. Germline lookup yields CDR1 DFQATT and CDR2 SNEGSKA (reference sequence). This CDR3 is 12 amino acids long. V lost 7 bases, J lost 4 bases, and 12 bases lay in between. The CDR3 nucleotides are TGCAGTGTTGGGTATTGGGCAGATACGCAGTATTTT. It yields the protein CSVGYWADTQYF.

Many counts were recorded for this clonotype. The rearrangement links TRBV6-5 to TRBJ1-5; D remains ambiguous. Trimming removed 0 bases at V and 3 bases at J, with 9 bases between. Germline V gene data show CDR1 as MNHEY and CDR2 as SVGAGI. The CDR3 runs 15 residues. CDR3: CASSYSQEPNQPQHF. As DNA, the CDR3 is TGTGCCAGCAGTTACTCGCAGGAACCCAATCAGCCCCAGCATTTT.

There are many counts of this clonotype. The chain carries TRBV20-1 and TRBJ2-1; tentative D call: TRBD2 (6 bases). V was shortened by 2 bases and J by 3 bases, with 17 bases between the two germline ends. The CDR3 contains 16 residues. The germline gives CDR1 DFQATT, CDR2 SNEGSKA (reference sequence). The DNA of the CDR3 is TGCAGTGCTAGAATGGGGGGAGAGGGTAACTACAATGAGCAGTTCTTC. It is translated as CSARMGGEGNYNEQFF.

J is TRBJ2-2 and V is TRBV5-4, with 8 bases aligning to TRBD2. The J segment lost 6 bases and the V segment lost 3 bases, leaving 7 bases of the junction unmatched. The CDR3 is 15 amino acids. In germline, CDR1 is SGHNT, CDR2 YYREEE (reference sequence). As DNA, the CDR3 is TGTGCCAGCAGCTGGGGACTAGGTACCCCCGGGGAGCTGTTTTTT. Amino acid sequence: CASSWGLGTPGELFF.

The chain recombines TRBV4-1 with TRBJ2-7, with TRBD2 matching over 8 bases. The CDR3 is made up of 15 amino acids. After removal of 1 base from V and 2 bases from J, the junction contained 4 bases not matched to a gene. Germline CDR1 MGHRA, CDR2 YSYEKL. CDR3 bases: TGCGCCAGCAGCCAAGTTTCTAGCGGGCCCTACGAGCAGTACTTC. This codes for CASSQVSSGPYEQYF.

This clonotype came up a few times. This rearrangement joins TRBV12-3 or TRBV12-4 to TRBJ1-1; perhaps TRBD1 as D (6 bases). Trimming stripped 3 bases from V and 2 bases from J, with 13 bases between. The CDR3 loop spans 15 amino acids. The CDR3 loop reads CASSFTEQGNTEAFF. CDR3 nucleotides: TGTGCCAGCAGTTTTACCGAACAGGGAAACACTGAAGCTTTCTTT.

There are many counts of this clonotype. This rearrangement joins TRBV25-1 to TRBJ1-2, with 8 nucleotides matching TRBD1. The trim removed 5 bases at V and 5 bases at J, leaving 4 bases unmatched. The CDR3 has 13 amino acids. The V gene's germline CDR1 is MGHDK and CDR2 SYGVNS. As DNA, the CDR3 is TGTGCCAGCAGTCGGGGACAGGCGTATGGCTACACCTTC. Protein sequence: CASSRGQAYGYTF.

A few counts support this clonotype. The chain couples TRBV7-2 to TRBJ2-7, with TRBD2 matching over 8 bases. Germline V gives CDR1 SGHTA, CDR2 FQGNSA. The V and J ends lost 0 bases and 5 bases, in that order; junction bases with no gene match: 6. The CDR3 has 15 residues. In nucleotides, the CDR3 is TGTGCCAGCAGCTTAGCCACTCCGGGACTAGACGAGCAGTACGTC. It yields the protein CASSLATPGLDEQYV.

This clonotype was detected only a few times. The V call is TRBV4-3, the J call TRBJ1-6; 8 bases are shared with TRBD1. Germline lookup yields CDR1 LGHNA and CDR2 YSLEER. The CDR3 length is 13 residues. V lost 6 bases, J lost 10 bases, and 5 bases stayed unmatched. The CDR3 nucleotides read TGCGCCAGCAGTCGAACAGGGGGGTCACCCCTCCACTTT. Translation gives CASSRTGGSPLHF.

A few counts support this clonotype. The genes are TRBV20-1 and TRBJ1-2, with 8 bases lining up with TRBD1. With 3 bases clipped from V and 6 bases from J, the junction kept 3 bases outside the gene matches. Germline lookup yields CDR1 DFQATT and CDR2 SNEGSKA (reference sequence). The CDR3 covers 12 residues. In DNA form, the CDR3 reads TGCAGTGCTAGTAAGACAGGGGATGGCTACACCTTC. It specifies CSASKTGDGYTF.

This clonotype was found a few times. The rearrangement links TRBV3-1 to TRBJ1-6; D is perhaps TRBD1 (6 bases). V was pared by 4 bases and J by 7 bases, with 14 bases between. Germline values: CDR1 LGHDT, CDR2 YNNKEL (reference sequence). The CDR3 length is 15 residues. As DNA, the CDR3 is TGTGCCAGCAGCCCCTCGGACAGCCGAAATTCACCCCTCCACTTT. It is translated as CASSPSDSRNSPLHF. The whole variable domain, remainder taken from reference TRBV3-1 and TRBJ1-6, is DTAVSQTPKYLVTQMGNDKSIKCEQNLGHDTMYWYKQDSKKFLKIMFSYNNKELIINETVPNRFSPKSPDKAHLNLHINSLELGDSAVYFCASSPSDSRNSPLHFGNGTRLTVT.